What follows describes a single T cell receptor beta chain. TCRdb's table, derived via immunoSEQ multiplex PCR, lists solely in-frame clones and lacks some. Found here are around 230,000 clones, 70% to 90% of them singletons; the top ten hold 2.5% to 3.5%. The sample belongs to a study of blood T cell repertoires in COVID-19. Study in general: The study drew acute and convalescent COVID-19 samples from the United States, Italy and Spain.

The CDR3 spans 15 residues. The ends lost 5 bases at V and 2 bases at J; junction bases unmatched: 6. Germline V gene lookup returns CDR1 LNHDA and CDR2 SQIVND (reference sequence). The J gene is TRBJ2-3, the V gene TRBV19, with 8 bases matching TRBD1. The receptor's source is a woman in her 40s with acute COVID-19. Sample: PBMCs or T cells enriched from blood (not recorded which). CDR3 protein: CASSPRTGFTDTQYF. In DNA form, the CDR3 reads TGTGCCAGTAGTCCGCGGACAGGGTTCACAGATACGCAGTATTTT.